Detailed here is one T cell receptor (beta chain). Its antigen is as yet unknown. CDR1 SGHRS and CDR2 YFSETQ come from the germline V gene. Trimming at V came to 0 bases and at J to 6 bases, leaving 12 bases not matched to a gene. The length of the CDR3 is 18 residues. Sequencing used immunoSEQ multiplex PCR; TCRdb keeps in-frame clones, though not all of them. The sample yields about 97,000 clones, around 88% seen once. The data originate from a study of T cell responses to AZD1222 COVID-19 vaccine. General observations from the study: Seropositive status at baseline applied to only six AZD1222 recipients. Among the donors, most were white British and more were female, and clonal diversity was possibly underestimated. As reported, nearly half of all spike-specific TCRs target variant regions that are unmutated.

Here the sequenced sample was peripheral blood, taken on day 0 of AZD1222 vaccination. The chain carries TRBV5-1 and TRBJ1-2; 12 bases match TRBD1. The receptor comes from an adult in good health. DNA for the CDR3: TGCGCCAGCAGCTTGGCCCCCGGGACAGGGGGCGCAAGGGATGGCTACACCTTC. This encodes CASSLAPGTGGARDGYTF.